This note documents a single T cell receptor beta chain sequence. What it binds is not known. V lost 3 bases and J lost 5; bases outside the gene matches: 1. This CDR3 is built from 12 residues. Germline V gene data show CDR1 as SGHNT and CDR2 as YYREEE (reference sequence). This specimen belongs to a study of CD8+ T cells in alopecia areata. Study-wide results and caveats: Normal-skin resident alphabeta T cells also appear among scalp sample sequences. More clonal than normal scalp was lesional scalp, particularly alopecia totalis/universalis. Many expanded lesional clones persisted in scalp and blood during tofacitinib treatment.

RNA extraction was followed by reverse transcription into cDNA, which acted as the sequencing template. Data came from immunoSEQ multiplex PCR; TCRdb stores just in-frame clones and leaves some out. This table has around 140,000 clones, 70% to 90% appearing once. Treatment defined: oral pan-JAK inhibitor, 5-10 mg twice daily. The sequencing used CD8+ T cells sorted from blood, collected at week 4, from a patient treated with tofacitinib. The sequence was obtained from a human donor with alopecia areata. This chain links TRBV5-4 with TRBJ2-7; 8 bases match TRBD1. The CDR3 bases are TGTGCCAGCAGCTGGGGACAGGACGAGCAGTACTTC. The encoded protein is CASSWGQDEQYF.